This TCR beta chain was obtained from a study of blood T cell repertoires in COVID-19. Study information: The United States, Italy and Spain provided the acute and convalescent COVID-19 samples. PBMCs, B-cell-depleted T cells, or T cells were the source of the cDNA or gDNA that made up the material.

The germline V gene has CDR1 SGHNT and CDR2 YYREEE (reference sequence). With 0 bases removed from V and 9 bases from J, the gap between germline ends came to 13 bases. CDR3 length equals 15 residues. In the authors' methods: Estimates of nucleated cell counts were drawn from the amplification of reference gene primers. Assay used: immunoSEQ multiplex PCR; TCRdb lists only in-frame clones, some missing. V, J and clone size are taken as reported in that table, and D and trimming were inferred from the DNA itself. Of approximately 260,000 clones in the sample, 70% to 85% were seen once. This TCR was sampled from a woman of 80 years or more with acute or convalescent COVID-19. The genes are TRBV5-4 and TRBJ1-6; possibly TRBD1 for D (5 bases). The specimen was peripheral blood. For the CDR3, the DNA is TGTGCCAGCAGCTTGGAGTCAGGGCAGGGTTCACCCCTCCACTTT. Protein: CASSLESGQGSPLHF. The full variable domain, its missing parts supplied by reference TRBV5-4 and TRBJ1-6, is ETGVTQSPTHLIKTRGQQVTLRCSSQSGHNTVSWYQQALGQGPQFIFQYYREEENGRGNFPPRFSGLQFPNYSSELNVNALELDDSALYLCASSLESGQGSPLHFGNGTRLTVT.